Each of the 6 T cell receptor beta chains below was sequenced from the same sample in a study of T cell clones after liver transplantation. Only in-frame clones appear in the TCRdb table, and some are missing; sequencing was by immunoSEQ multiplex PCR. The sample has over 50,000 clones, roughly 83% seen once; the top ten hold 7.5% to 10%. The specimen was CD4+ T cells from blood, collected before liver transplant. The receptors shown here come from a human donor who received a liver transplant.

This clone has just one count. V and J are TRBV7-2 and TRBJ2-7, with TRBD2 identical over 8 bases. Germline-derived CDR1 and CDR2 are SGHTA and FQGNSA. With 4 bases clipped from V and 2 bases from J, the junction kept 7 bases outside the gene matches. The length of the CDR3 is 15 residues. In nucleotides, the CDR3 is TGTGCCAGCAGCTCCTCCCCGGGAGGGACCTACGAGCAGTACTTC. Its protein product is CASSSSPGGTYEQYF.

The gene calls are TRBV5-1 and TRBJ1-2, with 10 bases identical to TRBD1. This CDR3 is built from 17 residues. With 4 bases clipped from V and 7 bases from J, the junction kept 16 bases outside the gene matches. Germline V gene sequence: CDR1 SGHRS, CDR2 YFSETQ. This CDR3 reads CASSQTYSTGQGVGYTF. CDR3 in DNA: TGCGCCAGCAGCCAAACGTACAGTACTGGACAGGGGGTTGGCTACACCTTC.

The rearrangement joins TRBV2 to TRBJ2-5, with 12 bases that match TRBD2. Germline V lookup: CDR1 SNHLY, CDR2 FYNNEI. With 3 bases clipped from V and 2 bases from J, the junction kept 1 base outside the gene matches. This CDR3 has 15 residues. In DNA, the CDR3 is TGTGCCAGCAGTGAGCTAGCGGGGGGGCAAGAGACCCAGTACTTC. Encoded protein: CASSELAGGQETQYF.

This clone was found once. The chain uses TRBV7-9 and TRBJ1-5; D call uncertain. The CDR3 is 14 amino acids. CDR1 SEHNR and CDR2 FQNEAQ come from the germline V gene (reference sequence). V lost 1 base to trimming and J lost 0 bases, with 4 bases between them. The CDR3 DNA reads TGTGCCAGCAGCTTAGGTAATAGCAATCAGCCCCAGCATTTT. It encodes CASSLGNSNQPQHF.

Points on this clone: It is likely a read error, because the conserved phenylalanine at the end of the CDR3 is missing. The chain is built from TRBV18 and TRBJ1-5; the match to TRBD1 covers 7 bases. Germline trimming cut 3 bases from V and 3 bases from J; bases unmatched to any gene: 8. The CDR3 runs to 16 residues. The V gene's germline CDR1 is KGHSH and CDR2 LQKENI. Written as DNA, the CDR3 is TGTGCCAGCTCACCCGGACAGGCGGGCCTCAATCAGCCCCAGCATCTT. As protein: CASSPGQAGLNQPQHL.

The chain couples TRBV5-6 to TRBJ1-2; TRBD1 aligns across 10 bases. V shed 4 bases, J shed 6 bases, and the junction held 9 bases outside the gene matches. The CDR3 is made up of 15 amino acids. Germline CDR1 reads SGHDT; CDR2 reads YYEEEE. The CDR3 region is CASSPGLGTGDGYTF. In DNA, the CDR3 is TGTGCCAGCAGCCCGGGATTGGGGACAGGGGATGGCTACACCTTC. Combining the CDR3 with reference TRBV5-6 and TRBJ1-2 gives the whole variable domain DAGVTQSPTHLIKTRGQQVTLRCSPKSGHDTVSWYQQALGQGPQFIFQYYEEEERQRGNFPDRFSGHQFPNYSSELNVNALLLGDSALYLCASSPGLGTGDGYTFGSGTRLTVV.